This T cell receptor (beta chain) was captured in a study of shared clonotypes between healthy human individuals. As defined, naive CD8 cells were CD45RO-negative and positively selected for CCR7, with terminally differentiated effector memory CD45RA+ cells excluded. The CDR3 loop spans 17 amino acids. Trimming cost V 0 bases and J 5 bases, with 19 bases left between them. The germline CDR1 and CDR2 sequences are LGHNA and YNFKEQ. Only in-frame clones appear in the TCRdb table, and some are missing; sequencing was by immunoSEQ multiplex PCR. The sample has more than 2 million clones, about 95% seen once; the top ten hold roughly 1%.

The chain recombines TRBV4-2 with TRBJ1-2; D not certain. The TCR was taken from a man between 18 and 29 years old in good health. Sequences were obtained from naive CD8+ T cells sorted from blood. In DNA form, the CDR3 reads TGTGCCAGCAGCCAAGATCAAGTGACGGGTACGACTTATGGCTACACCTTC. Translation: CASSQDQVTGTTYGYTF.